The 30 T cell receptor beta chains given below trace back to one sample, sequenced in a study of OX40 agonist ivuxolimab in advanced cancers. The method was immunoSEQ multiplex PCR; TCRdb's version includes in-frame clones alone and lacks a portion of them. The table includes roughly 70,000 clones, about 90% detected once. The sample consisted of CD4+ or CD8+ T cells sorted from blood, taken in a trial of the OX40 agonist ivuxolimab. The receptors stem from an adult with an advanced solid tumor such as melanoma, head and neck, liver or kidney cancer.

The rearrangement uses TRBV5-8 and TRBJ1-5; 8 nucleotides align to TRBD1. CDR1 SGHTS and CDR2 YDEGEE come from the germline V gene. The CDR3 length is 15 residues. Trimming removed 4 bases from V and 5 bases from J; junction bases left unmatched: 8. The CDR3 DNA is TGTGCCAGCAGCAAGGGGCAGGGGGCCGATCAGCCCCAGCATTTT. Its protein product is CASSKGQGADQPQHF.

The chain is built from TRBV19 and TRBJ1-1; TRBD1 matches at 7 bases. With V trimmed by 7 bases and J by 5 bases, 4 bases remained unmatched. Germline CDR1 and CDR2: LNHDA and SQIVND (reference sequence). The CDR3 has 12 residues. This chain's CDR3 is CASNDRVTEAFF. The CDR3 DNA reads TGTGCCAGTAACGACAGGGTGACTGAAGCTTTCTTT.

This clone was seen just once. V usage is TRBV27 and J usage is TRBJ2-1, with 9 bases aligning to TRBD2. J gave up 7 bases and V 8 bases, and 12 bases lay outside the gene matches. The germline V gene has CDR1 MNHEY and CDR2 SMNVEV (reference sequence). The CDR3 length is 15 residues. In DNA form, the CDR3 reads TGTGCCAGCCAGGATTTTGGACTAGCGTTGAATGAGCAGTTCTTC. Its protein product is CASQDFGLALNEQFF.

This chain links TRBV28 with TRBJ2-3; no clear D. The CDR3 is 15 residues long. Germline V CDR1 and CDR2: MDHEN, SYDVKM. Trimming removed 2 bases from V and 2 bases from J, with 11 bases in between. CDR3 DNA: TGTGCCAGCAGTTTAGTCCGAGCTAACACAGATACGCAGTATTTT. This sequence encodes CASSLVRANTDTQYF. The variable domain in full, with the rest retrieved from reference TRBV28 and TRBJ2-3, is DVKVTQSSRYLVKRTGEKVFLECVQDMDHENMFWYRQDPGLGLRLIYFSYDVKMKEKGDIPEGYSVSREKKERFSLILESASTNQTSMYLCASSLVRANTDTQYFGPGTRLTVL.

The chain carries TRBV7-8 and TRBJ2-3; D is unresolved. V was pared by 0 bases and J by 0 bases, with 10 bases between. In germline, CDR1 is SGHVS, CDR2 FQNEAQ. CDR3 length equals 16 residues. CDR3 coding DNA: TGTGCCAGCAGCTTAGCGCTGTCTGGAAGCACAGATACGCAGTATTTT. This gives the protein CASSLALSGSTDTQYF.

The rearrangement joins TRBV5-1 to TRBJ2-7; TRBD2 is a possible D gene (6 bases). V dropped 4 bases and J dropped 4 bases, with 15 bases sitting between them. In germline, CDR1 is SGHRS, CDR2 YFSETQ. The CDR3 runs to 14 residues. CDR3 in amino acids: CASSVAGLIYEQYF. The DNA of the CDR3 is TGCGCCAGCAGCGTCGCGGGACTTATATACGAGCAGTACTTC.

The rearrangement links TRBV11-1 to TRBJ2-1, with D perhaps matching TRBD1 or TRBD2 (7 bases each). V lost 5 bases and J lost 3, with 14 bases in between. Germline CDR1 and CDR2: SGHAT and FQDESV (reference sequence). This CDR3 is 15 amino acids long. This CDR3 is CASSVSGGVYNEQFF. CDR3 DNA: TGTGCCAGCAGCGTCTCAGGGGGGGTCTACAATGAGCAGTTCTTC.

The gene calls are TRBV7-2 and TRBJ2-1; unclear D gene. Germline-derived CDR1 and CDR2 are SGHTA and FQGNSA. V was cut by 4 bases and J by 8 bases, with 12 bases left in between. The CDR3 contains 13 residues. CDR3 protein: CASSSGMGHEQFF. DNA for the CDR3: TGTGCCAGCAGCTCGGGCATGGGCCATGAGCAGTTCTTC.

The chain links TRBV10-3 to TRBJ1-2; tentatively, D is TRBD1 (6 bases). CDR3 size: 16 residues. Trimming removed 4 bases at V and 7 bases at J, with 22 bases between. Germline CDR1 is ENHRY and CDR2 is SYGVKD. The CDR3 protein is CAISVALGGVSGGYTF. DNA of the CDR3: TGTGCCATCAGTGTGGCCCTAGGGGGAGTCTCGGGTGGCTACACCTTC.

CDR3 residues: CASSIVYSNQPQHF. The CDR3 nucleotides read TGTGCCAGTAGTATAGTATACAGCAATCAGCCCCAGCATTTT. The chain joins TRBV19 to TRBJ1-5; D remains ambiguous. Per the germline V gene, CDR1 is LNHDA and CDR2 is SQIVND (reference sequence). The CDR3 has 14 residues. Deletions cut 1 base from V and 1 base from J, with 5 bases between.

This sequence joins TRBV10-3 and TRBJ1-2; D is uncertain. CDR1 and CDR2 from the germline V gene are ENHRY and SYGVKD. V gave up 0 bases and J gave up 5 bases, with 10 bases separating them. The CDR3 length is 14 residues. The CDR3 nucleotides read TGTGCCATCAGTGAGTCTGGGCAGCGGTATGGCTACACCTTC. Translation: CAISESGQRYGYTF.

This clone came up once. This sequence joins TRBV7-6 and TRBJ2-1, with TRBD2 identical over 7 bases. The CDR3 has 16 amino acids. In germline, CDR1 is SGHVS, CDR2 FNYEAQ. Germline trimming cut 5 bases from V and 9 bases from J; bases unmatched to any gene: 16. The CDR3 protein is CASSDDRGGGGAEQFF. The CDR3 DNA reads TGTGCCAGCAGCGACGATCGGGGCGGGGGAGGAGCTGAGCAGTTCTTC.

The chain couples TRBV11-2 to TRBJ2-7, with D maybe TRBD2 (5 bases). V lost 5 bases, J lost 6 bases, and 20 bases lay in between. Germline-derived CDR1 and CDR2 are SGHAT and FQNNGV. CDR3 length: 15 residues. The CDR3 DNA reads TGTGCCAGCAGCGTAAGCGGAGGCCCCCCTAGCGAGCAGTACTTC. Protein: CASSVSGGPPSEQYF.

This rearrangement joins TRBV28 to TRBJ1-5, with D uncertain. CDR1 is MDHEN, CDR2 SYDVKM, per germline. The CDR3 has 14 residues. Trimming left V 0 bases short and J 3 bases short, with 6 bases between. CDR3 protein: CASSLWGSNQPQHF. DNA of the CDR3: TGTGCCAGCAGTTTATGGGGGTCCAATCAGCCCCAGCATTTT. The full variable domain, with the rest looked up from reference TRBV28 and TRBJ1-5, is DVKVTQSSRYLVKRTGEKVFLECVQDMDHENMFWYRQDPGLGLRLIYFSYDVKMKEKGDIPEGYSVSREKKERFSLILESASTNQTSMYLCASSLWGSNQPQHFGDGTRLSIL.

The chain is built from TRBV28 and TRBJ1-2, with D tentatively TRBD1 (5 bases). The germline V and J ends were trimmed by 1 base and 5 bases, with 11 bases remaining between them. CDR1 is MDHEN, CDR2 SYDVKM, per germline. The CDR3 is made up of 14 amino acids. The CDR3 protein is CASSLSGLNYGYTF. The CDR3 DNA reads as TGTGCCAGCAGTTTATCGGGACTCAATTATGGCTACACCTTC.

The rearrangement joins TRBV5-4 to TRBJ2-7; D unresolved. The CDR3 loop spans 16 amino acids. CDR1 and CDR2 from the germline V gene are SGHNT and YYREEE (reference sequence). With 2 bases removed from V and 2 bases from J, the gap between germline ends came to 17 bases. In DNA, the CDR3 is TGTGCCAGCAGCTTTAATGGAGACCGTTTTCCCTACGAGCAGTACTTC. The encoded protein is CASSFNGDRFPYEQYF.

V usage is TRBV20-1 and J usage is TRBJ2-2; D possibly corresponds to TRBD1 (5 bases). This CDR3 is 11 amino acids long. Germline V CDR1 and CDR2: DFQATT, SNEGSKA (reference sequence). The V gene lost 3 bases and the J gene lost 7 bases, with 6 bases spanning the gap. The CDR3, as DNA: TGCAGTGCTAGTCAGGGCGGGGAGCTGTTTTTT. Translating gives CSASQGGELFF.

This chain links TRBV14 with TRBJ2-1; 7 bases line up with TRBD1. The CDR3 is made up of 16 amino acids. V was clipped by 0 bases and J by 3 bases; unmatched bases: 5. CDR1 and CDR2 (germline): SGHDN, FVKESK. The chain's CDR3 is CASSQDGGQFYNEQFF. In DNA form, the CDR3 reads TGTGCCAGCAGCCAAGATGGGGGACAGTTCTACAATGAGCAGTTCTTC.

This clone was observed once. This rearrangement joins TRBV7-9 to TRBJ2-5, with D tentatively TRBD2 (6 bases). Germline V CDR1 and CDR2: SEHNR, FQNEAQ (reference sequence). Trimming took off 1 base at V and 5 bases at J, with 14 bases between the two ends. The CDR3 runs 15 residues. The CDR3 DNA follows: TGTGCCAGCAGCTTAGAAGGAGGGGTGAGGGAGACCCAGTACTTC. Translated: CASSLEGGVRETQYF.

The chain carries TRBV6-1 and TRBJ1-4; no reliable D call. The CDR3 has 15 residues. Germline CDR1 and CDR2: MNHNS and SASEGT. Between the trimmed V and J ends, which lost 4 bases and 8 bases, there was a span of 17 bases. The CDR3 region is CASSATGNPGEKLFF. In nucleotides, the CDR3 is TGTGCCAGCAGTGCAACCGGGAACCCGGGAGAAAAACTGTTTTTT.

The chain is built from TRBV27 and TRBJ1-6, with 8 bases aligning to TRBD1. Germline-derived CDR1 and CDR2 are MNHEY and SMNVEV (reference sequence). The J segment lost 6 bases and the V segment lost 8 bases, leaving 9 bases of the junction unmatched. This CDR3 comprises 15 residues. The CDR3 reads CASATRQGFNSPLHF. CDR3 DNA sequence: TGTGCCAGCGCCACGAGACAGGGGTTTAATTCACCCCTCCACTTT.

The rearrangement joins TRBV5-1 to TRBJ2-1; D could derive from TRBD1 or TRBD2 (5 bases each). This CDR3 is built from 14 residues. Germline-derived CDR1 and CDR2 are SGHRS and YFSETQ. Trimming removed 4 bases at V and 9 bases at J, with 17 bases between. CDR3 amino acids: CASSPGPQSSEQFF. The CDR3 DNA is TGCGCCAGCAGCCCGGGACCTCAATCCAGTGAGCAGTTCTTC. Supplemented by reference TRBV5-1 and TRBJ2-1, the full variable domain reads KAGVTQTPRYLIKTRGQQVTLSCSPISGHRSVSWYQQTPGQGLQFLFEYFSETQRNKGNFPGRFSGRQFSNSRSEMNVSTLELGDSALYLCASSPGPQSSEQFFGPGTRLTVL.

This CDR3 is CASRAAETQYF. The CDR3 DNA follows: TGTGCCAGTAGGGCCGCGGAGACCCAGTACTTC. The chain employs TRBV19 and TRBJ2-5; D unresolved. The V gene's germline CDR1 is LNHDA and CDR2 SQIVND (reference sequence). Trimming pared 6 bases from V and 5 bases from J, leaving 7 bases between. The CDR3 is 11 residues long.

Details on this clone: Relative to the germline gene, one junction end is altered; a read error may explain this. The CDR3 DNA reads as TGTGCCAGCAGCCCCCGGGACAGGGGCTTC. Encoded protein: CASSPRDRGF. The genes are TRBV5-8 and TRBJ2-7; 10 bases match TRBD1. The CDR3 contains 10 residues. CDR1 and CDR2 (germline): SGHTS, YDEGEE.

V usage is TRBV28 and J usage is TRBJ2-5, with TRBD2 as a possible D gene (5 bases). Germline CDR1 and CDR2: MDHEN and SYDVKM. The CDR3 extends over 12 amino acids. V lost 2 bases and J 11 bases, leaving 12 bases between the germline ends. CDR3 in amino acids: CASSLPGFQQYF. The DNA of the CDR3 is TGTGCCAGCAGTTTACCGGGGTTCCAGCAGTACTTC. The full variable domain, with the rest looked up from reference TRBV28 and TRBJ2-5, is DVKVTQSSRYLVKRTGEKVFLECVQDMDHENMFWYRQDPGLGLRLIYFSYDVKMKEKGDIPEGYSVSREKKERFSLILESASTNQTSMYLCASSLPGFQQYFGPGTRLLVL.

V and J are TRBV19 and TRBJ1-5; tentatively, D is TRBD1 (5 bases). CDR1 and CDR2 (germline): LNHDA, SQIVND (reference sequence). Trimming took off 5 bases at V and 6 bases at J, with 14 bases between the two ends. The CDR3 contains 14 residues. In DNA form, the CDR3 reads TGTGCCAGTAGTCCTTCCGGGGGGATTCAGCCCCAGCATTTT. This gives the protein CASSPSGGIQPQHF.

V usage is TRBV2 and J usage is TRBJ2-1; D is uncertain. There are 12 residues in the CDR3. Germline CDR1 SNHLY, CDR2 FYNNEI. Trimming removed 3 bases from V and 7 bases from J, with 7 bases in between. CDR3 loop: CASSEVRNEQFF. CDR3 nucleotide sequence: TGTGCCAGCAGTGAGGTGCGGAATGAGCAGTTCTTC.

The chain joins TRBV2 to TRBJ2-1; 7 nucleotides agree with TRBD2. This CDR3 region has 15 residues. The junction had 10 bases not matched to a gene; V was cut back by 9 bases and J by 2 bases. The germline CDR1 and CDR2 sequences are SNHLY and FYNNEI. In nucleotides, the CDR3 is TGTGCCAGTCACGCGGGAGCGGGCCCCTACAATGAGCAGTTCTTC. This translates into CASHAGAGPYNEQFF.

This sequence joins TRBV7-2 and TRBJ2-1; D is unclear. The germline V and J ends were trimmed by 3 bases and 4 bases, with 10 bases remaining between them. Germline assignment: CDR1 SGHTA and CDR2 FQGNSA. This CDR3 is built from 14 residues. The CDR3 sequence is CASSFQDLYNEQFF. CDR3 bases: TGTGCCAGCAGCTTTCAGGACCTATACAATGAGCAGTTCTTC. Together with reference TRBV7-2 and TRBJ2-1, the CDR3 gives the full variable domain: GAGVSQSPSNKVTEKGKDVELRCDPISGHTALYWYRQSLGQGLEFLIYFQGNSAPDKSGLPSDRFSAERTGGSVSTLTIQRTQQEDSAVYLCASSFQDLYNEQFFGPGTRLTVL.

CDR3 residues: CATSRGDRDTGELFF. The CDR3 region has the DNA TGTGCCACCAGCAGAGGGGACAGAGACACCGGGGAGCTGTTTTTT. V and J are TRBV15 and TRBJ2-2, with 7 bases lining up with TRBD1. Germline-derived CDR1 and CDR2 are LNHNV and YYDKDF (reference sequence). J gave up 3 bases and V 1 base, and 2 bases lay outside the gene matches. This CDR3 contains 15 residues.